Listed below are T cell receptor beta chains from one sample, sequenced in a study of CD8+CD57+ T cells in acquired aplastic anemia. From the reads, TCRdb called clonotypes with MiXCR, one entry per CDR3 protein. The sample lists around 170,000 distinct CDR3 sequences; around 60% were seen once. The specimen sequenced was sorted CD4+, CD8+, or CD8+CD57+ T cells (not recorded which) from PBMCs. These receptors all stem from a human donor in good health. The CDR3 runs from the conserved cysteine through the conserved F or W. Each record gives: clone size, V gene, J gene, D gene, CDR3 DNA, CDR3 protein. The D gene is left open where the match is weak. Size values are once, few and many counts, or a class for expanded clones, and some rows have none.

NA	TRBV19	TRBJ1-1	NA	TGTGCCAGTAGTATGACCATAGCGAACACTGAAGCTTTCTTT	CASSMTIANTEAFF
NA	TRBV2	TRBJ1-3	TRBD1	TGTGCCAGCCGACAGGGCCCCTCTGGAAACACCATATATTTT	CASRQGPSGNTIYF
NA	TRBV7-9	TRBJ2-3	NA	TGTGCCAGCCTCGGAGGGCCCACAGATACGCAGTATTTT	CASLGGPTDTQYF
few	TRBV20-1	TRBJ2-1	NA	TGCAGTGCCCCGCGGATCGATGAGCAGTTCTTC	CSAPRIDEQFF
NA	TRBV7-8	TRBJ1-5	NA	TGTGCCAGTAGCTTAGAAAGGGTCCGGAAGGGTCCCCAGCCCCAGCATTTT	CASSLERVRKGPQPQHF
NA	TRBV2	TRBJ1-5	NA	TGTGCCAGCAGTGAGTCAACAGGGCGACAGCCCCAGCATTTT	CASSESTGRQPQHF
NA	TRBV6-9	TRBJ2-7	TRBD1	TGTGCCAGCAGTTACAGGGACAGTCGCTACGAGCAGTACTTC	CASSYRDSRYEQYF
NA	TRBV20-1	TRBJ2-5	NA	TGCAGTGCTAGAAAGATCGGTGATAGACAAGAGACCCAGTACTTC	CSARKIGDRQETQYF
few	TRBV7-3	TRBJ2-7	NA	TGTGCCAGCAGCCGTAGCTCCTACGAGCAGTACTTC	CASSRSSYEQYF
many	TRBV29-1	TRBJ1-1	TRBD1	TGCAGCGTTGTAGGCGCAGACAGGGCAATAACTGAAGCTTTCTTT	CSVVGADRAITEAFF
many	TRBV10-3	TRBJ2-7	TRBD1	TGTGCCATCAGTGAAGTTGGGACAGGGGCCTACGAGCAGTACTTC	CAISEVGTGAYEQYF
few	TRBV11-1	TRBJ1-6	NA	TGTGCCAGCAGCGCCGGGACAAAATCACCCCTCCACTTT	CASSAGTKSPLHF
NA	TRBV7-9	TRBJ2-7	NA	TGTGCCAGCAGCTTGACAGAATACGAGCAGTACTTC	CASSLTEYEQYF
NA	TRBV7-9	TRBJ1-3	NA	TGTGCCAGCAGCTTAGTGGTCGGAGCCTCTGGAAACACCATATATTTT	CASSLVVGASGNTIYF
NA	TRBV7-9	TRBJ1-6	NA	TGTGCCAGCAGCTTTTACTCCCCAGAACAACTGAATAATTCACCCCTCCACTTT	CASSFYSPEQLNNSPLHF
NA	TRBV29-1	TRBJ1-2	NA	TGCAGCGTCAACTTATGGGGTTCTAACTATGGCTACACCTTC	CSVNLWGSNYGYTF
NA	TRBV7-8	TRBJ1-2	NA	TGTGCCAGCAGCTTGGACAGCTCCATCTATGGCTACACCTTC	CASSLDSSIYGYTF
many	TRBV20-1	TRBJ2-3	TRBD2	TGCAGTGCTAGCTTGGTAGCGGGGGTCACAGATACGCAGTATTTT	CSASLVAGVTDTQYF
many	TRBV2	TRBJ2-7	TRBD1	TGTGCCAGCACGGGGGGGACAGGGGACTACGAGCAGTACTTC	CASTGGTGDYEQYF
many	TRBV19	TRBJ2-1	TRBD2	TGTGCCAGTAGCGGGACTAGCGGCAATGAGCAGTTCTTC	CASSGTSGNEQFF
NA	TRBV5-6	TRBJ2-2	NA	TGTGCCAGCAGCTTGGCTGCAGGGATGATCGGGGAGCTGTTTTTT	CASSLAAGMIGELFF
NA	TRBV2	TRBJ1-5	TRBD1	TGTGCCAGCAGTGCACAGGGGAATCAGCCCCAGCATTTT	CASSAQGNQPQHF
NA	TRBV9	TRBJ1-6	NA	TGTGCCAGCAGCTCCTACTTAATGGGGGTTAATTCACCCCTCCACTTT	CASSSYLMGVNSPLHF
NA	TRBV25-1	TRBJ2-5	NA	TGTGCCAGCAGTGAACCCGAGCGGGCTCTAATCCAAGAGACCCAGTACTTC	CASSEPERALIQETQYF
few	TRBV24-1	TRBJ2-3	NA	TGTGCCACCAGTGATCGCAGGGCAGAGGGTCGGTATTTT	CATSDRRAEGRYF
NA	TRBV20-1	TRBJ2-1	NA	TGCAGTGCTAGGACTAGCTCCTACAATGAGCAGTTCTTC	CSARTSSYNEQFF
NA	TRBV24-1	TRBJ1-1	NA	TGTGCCACCAGTGATTTGGACACAGGGTCTATTGAAGCTTTCTTT	CATSDLDTGSIEAFF
NA	TRBV12-3/TRBV12-4	TRBJ1-1	NA	TGTGCCAGCAGGCTTTGGGGGGAAGCTTTCTTT	CASRLWGEAFF
NA	TRBV29-1	TRBJ2-3	NA	TGCAGCGTTGGGCAACTACTCACAGATACGCAGTATTTT	CSVGQLLTDTQYF
many	TRBV5-1	TRBJ2-7	TRBD2	TGCGCCAGCAGCTTAGGACTAGCAGTCGATTACGAGCAGCACTTC	CASSLGLAVDYEQHF
NA	TRBV29-1	TRBJ1-1	NA	TGCAGCTTCAGGGAGGGCACTGAAGCTTTCTTT	CSFREGTEAFF
many	TRBV5-1	TRBJ1-2	NA	TGCGCCGGCAGCTGGATCGGGACGGAGGTGGGCTACACCTTC	CAGSWIGTEVGYTF
NA	TRBV24-1	TRBJ1-1	NA	TGTGCCACCAGTGATTTTAGCGGGGACACTGAAGCTTTCTTT	CATSDFSGDTEAFF